This entry lists 14 T cell receptor beta chains sequenced from one sample in a study of blood T cell repertoires in COVID-19. Sequencing was performed with immunoSEQ multiplex PCR; in TCRdb, only in-frame clones are kept and a portion is missing. Of 140,000 or so clones listed, roughly 82% are singletons. The sequenced material came from peripheral blood. Receptors were obtained from a man in his fifties or sixties with active or convalescent COVID-19.

This chain uses TRBV2 with TRBJ1-2; D call uncertain. Trimming cost V 7 bases and J 7 bases, with 13 bases left between them. CDR1 is SNHLY and CDR2 is FYNNEI in the germline V gene. This CDR3 comprises 12 residues. This CDR3 is CASKGSEGGYTF. In DNA form, the CDR3 reads TGTGCCAGCAAAGGCTCAGAGGGTGGCTACACCTTC.

The chain couples TRBV19 to TRBJ1-3; TRBD1 matches at 7 bases. CDR3 length: 17 residues. Germline V gene sequence: CDR1 LNHDA, CDR2 SQIVND (reference sequence). The ends lost 0 bases at V and 0 bases at J; junction bases unmatched: 5. DNA for the CDR3: TGTGCCAGTAGTATAGAGGGACAGCCCTTCTCTGGAAACACCATATATTTT. Residues: CASSIEGQPFSGNTIYF.

The J gene is TRBJ2-2, the V gene TRBV5-6, with D uncertain. V lost 4 bases to trimming and J lost 5 bases, with 12 bases between them. The CDR3 covers 14 residues. The germline V gene has CDR1 SGHDT and CDR2 YYEEEE. The CDR3 coding sequence is TGTGCCAGCAGCCAATTGGTACAGACCGGGGAGCTGTTTTTT. It translates to CASSQLVQTGELFF.

The gene calls are TRBV7-2 and TRBJ2-5; 7 nucleotides align to TRBD1. Losses at the gene ends were 5 bases for V and 2 bases for J; bases not matched to a gene: 8. CDR3 length: 15 amino acids. The germline gives CDR1 SGHTA, CDR2 FQGNSA. CDR3 nucleotides: TGTGCCAGCAGCGGGCTATGGGGACAGCAAGAGACCCAGTACTTC. This codes for CASSGLWGQQETQYF.

The chain recombines TRBV27 with TRBJ2-7; 9 positions agree with TRBD2. J was trimmed by 4 bases and V by 5 bases; bases with no gene match: 9. The germline V gene has CDR1 MNHEY and CDR2 SMNVEV (reference sequence). The length of the CDR3 is 15 residues. CDR3 nucleotide sequence: TGTGCCAGCAGTACTTTAGCGGGAGAGAGTTACGAGCAGTACGTC. Protein sequence: CASSTLAGESYEQYV.

The chain joins TRBV9 to TRBJ1-6, with 7 bases identical to TRBD1. Unmatched junction bases numbered 2, after V lost 0 bases and J lost 11 bases. Germline assignment: CDR1 SGDLS and CDR2 YYNGEE. The length of the CDR3 is 13 residues. This chain's CDR3 is CASSVAQGTPLHF. CDR3 DNA: TGTGCCAGCAGCGTAGCACAGGGGACACCCCTCCACTTT.

This clone was seen only a few times. CDR3 in DNA: TGTGCCAGCAGCCCCCTCGGGGAGGGTTCTAACACTGAAGCTTTCTTT. Its protein is CASSPLGEGSNTEAFF. The chain combines TRBV11-2 with TRBJ1-1; D unclear. This CDR3 is 16 amino acids long. Trimming shortened V by 5 bases and J by 2 bases, and 18 bases separated the two germline ends. Germline CDR1 and CDR2: SGHAT and FQNNGV.

The chain employs TRBV11-2 and TRBJ1-6; 7 nucleotides align to TRBD1. The CDR3 consists of 14 residues. Germline loops: CDR1 SGHAT, CDR2 FQNNGV. Trimming cost V 7 bases and J 5 bases; bases outside gene matches: 5. The CDR3 spells CASNTGTDNSPLHF. The DNA of the CDR3 is TGTGCCAGCAACACCGGGACAGATAATTCACCCCTCCACTTT.

The V and J genes are TRBV6-5 and TRBJ2-5; TRBD2 is a possible D gene (6 bases). Between the trimmed V and J ends, which lost 5 bases and 4 bases, there was a span of 17 bases. Germline CDR1 reads MNHEY; CDR2 reads SVGAGI. This CDR3 contains 15 residues. As DNA, the CDR3 is TGTGCCAGCAGTAACCCACTAGGGACTGTAGAGACCCAGTACTTC. This sequence encodes CASSNPLGTVETQYF.

The V and J genes are TRBV5-1 and TRBJ2-1, with 9 positions matching TRBD1. The CDR3 loop spans 14 amino acids. V lost 5 bases to trimming and J lost 3 bases; unmatched junction nucleotides: 3. The germline CDR1 and CDR2 sequences are SGHRS and YFSETQ. The CDR3 spells CASSGQGFYNEQFF. CDR3 DNA: TGCGCCAGCAGTGGACAGGGGTTCTACAATGAGCAGTTCTTC.

The gene calls are TRBV24-1 and TRBJ1-5, with TRBD1 as a possible D gene (5 bases). Germline CDR1 and CDR2: KGHDR and SFDVKD. V was clipped by 2 bases and J by 0 bases, with 13 bases between them. The CDR3 is made up of 17 amino acids. CDR3: CATSDSQTEFSNQPQHF. The CDR3 DNA reads TGTGCCACCAGTGATTCCCAGACAGAGTTTAGCAATCAGCCCCAGCATTTT.

The chain couples TRBV7-9 to TRBJ1-5; D gene ambiguous. The ends were cut back, 3 bases at V and 4 bases at J, with 7 bases in the middle. CDR1 and CDR2 from the germline V gene are SEHNR and FQNEAQ (reference sequence). The CDR3 is 13 amino acids. The chain's CDR3 is CASSFEGNQPQHF. The CDR3 region has the DNA TGTGCCAGCAGCTTTGAGGGAAATCAGCCCCAGCATTTT.

This sequence joins TRBV19 and TRBJ1-1; D possibly corresponds to TRBD1 (6 bases). Germline assignment: CDR1 LNHDA and CDR2 SQIVND (reference sequence). Trimming stripped 1 base from V and 5 bases from J, with 17 bases between. The CDR3 sequence is 16 residues long. For the CDR3, the DNA is TGTGCCAGTAGTATAGCGCATCGGACAGAGTCGACTGAAGCTTTCTTT. Protein: CASSIAHRTESTEAFF.

J is TRBJ2-1 and V is TRBV6-2 or TRBV6-3, with 8 bases aligning to TRBD1. CDR3 length equals 18 residues. The germline V gene has CDR1 MNHEY and CDR2 SVGEGT. Trimming at V came to 2 bases and at J to 2 bases, leaving 11 bases not matched to a gene. CDR3 loop: CASSYHSDRVGPYNEQFF. The CDR3 DNA reads TGTGCCAGCAGTTACCATTCGGACAGGGTTGGCCCCTACAATGAGCAGTTCTTC.